This T cell receptor beta chain was recorded in a study of OX40 agonist ivuxolimab in advanced cancers. About the study as a whole: Ivuxolimab was an agonistic, fully human IgG2 monoclonal antibody directed against OX40 (CD134), a costimulatory receptor. The purpose of peripheral TCRbeta sequencing was to test whether ivuxolimab changed TCR sequence diversity and led to clonal T-cell expansion. Prior anti-PD-1, anti-PD-L1 or anti-CTLA-4 therapy was permitted, and checkpoint inhibitors had been received by roughly 40% of dose-escalation patients. The paper reports the monotherapy dose-escalation portion (N of about 56 patients) of the phase I ivuxolimab trial. Of the 50 or so patients in dose escalation, 19 had hepatocellular carcinoma, around 15 had melanoma, 9 had renal cell carcinoma and 9 had head and neck cancer. Partial responses were achieved by three dose-escalation patients, of whom one had hepatocellular carcinoma and two had cutaneous melanoma. In the dose-escalation cohort, roughly four fifths of patients were male, and the mean age was about 55 years, with a range of roughly 23 to 85. Intravenous ivuxolimab was administered to patients every 2 weeks at six dose levels: 0.01, 0.1, 0.3, 1.5, 3 and 10 mg/kg.

About this clone itself: Its antigen is currently not known. No much larger clone exists at a distance of one base, and base qualities are not known.

The CDR3 runs 12 amino acids, cysteine and phenylalanine included. Just CDR3 DNA is preserved here, 36 bases in frame from base 1. Per the germline V gene, SQVTM is the CDR1 and ANQGSEA is the CDR2. V loses 4 bases of germline sequence and J loses 6 bases, and the interval between the two ends is 11 bases. Patients with autoimmune disease history or receiving systemic immunosuppression were excluded from the trial. In every dose cohort, peripheral blood was drawn for TCR sequencing at baseline, cycle 4 day 1, and cycle 7 day 1. The samples were drawn from a first-in-human, open-label, multicenter phase I dose-escalation trial of ivuxolimab. Adults with locally advanced or metastatic melanoma, renal cell carcinoma, hepatocellular carcinoma or head and neck squamous cell carcinoma were enrolled in the trial. Before TCR sequencing, CD4+ T cells and CD8+ T cells from peripheral blood were sorted into separate populations.

Genomic DNA was extracted from sorted cells for sequencing of the TCRbeta CDR3 region. The immunoSEQ Assay was used to sequence the TCRbeta CDR3 regions. The table comes from immuneACCESS by way of TCRdb, which keeps in-frame sequences with V and J called. Part of the clones is missing from these tables; in studies checked, under half for an unresolved V gene and the rest for unknown reasons. This sample gives 90,000 or so clones in total; roughly 90% of them show up just once. Jointly, the top ten make up roughly 2.6% of the sample. General study outcomes and caveats: Low levels of normalized T-cell clonal expansion were also seen in some patients who did not respond. Partial responders in the 0.1-3.0 mg/kg groups had among the lowest normalized peripheral clonal expansion, especially among CD8+ T cells. On average, CD8+ T cells showed more expanded clones than CD4+ T cells after ivuxolimab. The antigen specificity of the clonally expanded peripheral T cells was not determined. At doses of 0.1 to 3.0 mg/kg, clonal expansion of both CD4+ and CD8+ T cells in blood was seen between baseline and week 6.

The sequence is built from TRBV29-1 and TRBJ2-3; no D gene can be assigned with confidence. This TCR came from an adult with an advanced solid tumor such as melanoma, head and neck, liver or kidney cancer. The sequencing here drew on CD4+ or CD8+ T cells sorted from blood, taken in a trial of the OX40 agonist ivuxolimab. The CDR3 sequence is CSVGPSHDTQYF. The nucleotide sequence is given as TGCAGCGTTGGGCCCTCGCATGATACGCAGTATTTT.